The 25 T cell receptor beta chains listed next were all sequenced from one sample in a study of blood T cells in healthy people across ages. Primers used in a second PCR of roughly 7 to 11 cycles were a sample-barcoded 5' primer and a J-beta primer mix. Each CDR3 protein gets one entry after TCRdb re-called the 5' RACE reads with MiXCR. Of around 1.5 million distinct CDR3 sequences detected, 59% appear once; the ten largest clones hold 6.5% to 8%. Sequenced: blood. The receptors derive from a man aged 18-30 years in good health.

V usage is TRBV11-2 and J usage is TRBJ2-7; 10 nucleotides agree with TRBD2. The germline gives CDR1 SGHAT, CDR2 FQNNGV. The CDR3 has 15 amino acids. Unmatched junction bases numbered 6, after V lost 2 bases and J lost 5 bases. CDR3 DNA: TGTGCCAGCAGCTTAAGAGCGGGGGGGACGAACGAGCAGTACTTC. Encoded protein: CASSLRAGGTNEQYF.

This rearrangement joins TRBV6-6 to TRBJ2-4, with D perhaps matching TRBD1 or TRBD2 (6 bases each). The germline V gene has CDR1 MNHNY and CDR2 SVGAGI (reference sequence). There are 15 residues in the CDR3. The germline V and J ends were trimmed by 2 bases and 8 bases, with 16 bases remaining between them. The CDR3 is CASSYRGNRDHIQYF. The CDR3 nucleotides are TGTGCCAGCAGTTACCGGGGGAACAGGGACCACATTCAGTACTTC.

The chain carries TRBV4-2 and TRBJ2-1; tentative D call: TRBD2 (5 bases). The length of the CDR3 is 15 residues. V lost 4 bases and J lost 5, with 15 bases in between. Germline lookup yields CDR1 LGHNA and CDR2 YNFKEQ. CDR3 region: CASSPEEAGHNEQFF. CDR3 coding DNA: TGTGCCAGCAGCCCCGAGGAGGCGGGCCACAATGAGCAGTTCTTC.

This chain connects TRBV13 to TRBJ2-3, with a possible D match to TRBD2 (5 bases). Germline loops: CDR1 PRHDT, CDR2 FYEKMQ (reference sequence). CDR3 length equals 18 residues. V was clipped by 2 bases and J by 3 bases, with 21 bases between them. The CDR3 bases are TGTGCCAGCAGCTTACTACAAGAGGGTATAACGGGGACAGATACGCAGTATTTT. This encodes CASSLLQEGITGTDTQYF.

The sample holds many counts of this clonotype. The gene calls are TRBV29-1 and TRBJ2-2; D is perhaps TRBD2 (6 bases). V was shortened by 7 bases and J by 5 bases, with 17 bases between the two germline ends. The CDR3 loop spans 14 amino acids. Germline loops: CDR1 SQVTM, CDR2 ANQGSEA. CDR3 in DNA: TGCAGCGCTAGACTAGTTTTGACTACCGGGGAGCTGTTTTTT. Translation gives CSARLVLTTGELFF.

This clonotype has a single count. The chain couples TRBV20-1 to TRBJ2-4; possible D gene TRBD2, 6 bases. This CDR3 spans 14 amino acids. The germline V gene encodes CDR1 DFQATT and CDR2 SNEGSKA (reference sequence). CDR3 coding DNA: TGCAGCTGGGGCGGGATCTTAGCCAAAAACATTCAGTACTTC. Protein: CSWGGILAKNIQYF.

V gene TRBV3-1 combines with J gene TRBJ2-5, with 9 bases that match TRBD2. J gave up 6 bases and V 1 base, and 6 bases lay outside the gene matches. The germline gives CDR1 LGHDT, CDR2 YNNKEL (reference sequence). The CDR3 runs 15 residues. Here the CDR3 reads CASSQAGTSLQTQYF. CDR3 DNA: TGTGCCAGCAGCCAAGCCGGGACTAGCCTACAGACCCAGTACTTC.

The CDR3 nucleotides read TGCAGTGCTTCCCTAGCTTCAGATACGCAGTATTTT. The encoded protein is CSASLASDTQYF. The V and J genes are TRBV20-1 and TRBJ2-3; the D gene is possibly TRBD2 (5 bases). This CDR3 comprises 12 residues. Germline lookup yields CDR1 DFQATT and CDR2 SNEGSKA (reference sequence). V lost 5 bases, J lost 4 bases, and 10 bases lay in between.

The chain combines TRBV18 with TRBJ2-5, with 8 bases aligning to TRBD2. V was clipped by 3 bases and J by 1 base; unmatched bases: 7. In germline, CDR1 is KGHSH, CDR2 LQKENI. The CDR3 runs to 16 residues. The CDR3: CASSPQMSGGQETQYF. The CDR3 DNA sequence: TGTGCCAGCTCACCTCAGATGAGCGGGGGCCAAGAGACCCAGTACTTC.

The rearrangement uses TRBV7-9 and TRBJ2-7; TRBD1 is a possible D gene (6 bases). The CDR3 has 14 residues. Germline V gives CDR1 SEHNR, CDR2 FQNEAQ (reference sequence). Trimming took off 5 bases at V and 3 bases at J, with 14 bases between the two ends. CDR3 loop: CASSPTDRIYEQYF. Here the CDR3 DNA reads TGTGCCAGCAGCCCGACTGACAGGATCTACGAGCAGTACTTC.

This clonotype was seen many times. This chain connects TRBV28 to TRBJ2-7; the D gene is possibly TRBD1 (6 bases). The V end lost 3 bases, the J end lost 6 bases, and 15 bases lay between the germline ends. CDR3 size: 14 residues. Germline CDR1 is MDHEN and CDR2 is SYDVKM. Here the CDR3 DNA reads TGTGCCAGCAGTTTGGGCAGGGGATTAAGCGAGCAGTACTTC. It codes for CASSLGRGLSEQYF.

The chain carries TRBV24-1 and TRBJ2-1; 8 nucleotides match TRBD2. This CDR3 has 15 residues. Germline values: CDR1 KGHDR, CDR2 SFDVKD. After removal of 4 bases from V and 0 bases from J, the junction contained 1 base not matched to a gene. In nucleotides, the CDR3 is TGTGCCACCAGTGAGGGGACTAGCTCCTACAATGAGCAGTTCTTC. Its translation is CATSEGTSSYNEQFF.

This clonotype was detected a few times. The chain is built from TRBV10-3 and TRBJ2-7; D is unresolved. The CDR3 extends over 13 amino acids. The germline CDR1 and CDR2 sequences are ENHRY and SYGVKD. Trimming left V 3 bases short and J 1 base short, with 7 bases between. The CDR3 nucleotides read TGTGCCATCAGTGAAGAAACTTCCTACGAGCAGTACTTC. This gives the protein CAISEETSYEQYF.

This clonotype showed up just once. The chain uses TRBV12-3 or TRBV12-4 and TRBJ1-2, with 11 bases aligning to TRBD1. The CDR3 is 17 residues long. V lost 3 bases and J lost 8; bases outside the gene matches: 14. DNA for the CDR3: TGTGCCAGCAGTTTGATAAAACTGGACAGGGGGCTGGAAGGCTACACCTTC. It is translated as CASSLIKLDRGLEGYTF.

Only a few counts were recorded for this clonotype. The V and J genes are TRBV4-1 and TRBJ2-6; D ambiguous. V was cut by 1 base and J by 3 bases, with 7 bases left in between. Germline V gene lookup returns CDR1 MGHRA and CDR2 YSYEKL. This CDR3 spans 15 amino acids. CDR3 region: CASSQVYDGANVLTF. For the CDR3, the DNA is TGCGCCAGCAGCCAAGTCTATGATGGGGCCAACGTCCTGACTTTC.

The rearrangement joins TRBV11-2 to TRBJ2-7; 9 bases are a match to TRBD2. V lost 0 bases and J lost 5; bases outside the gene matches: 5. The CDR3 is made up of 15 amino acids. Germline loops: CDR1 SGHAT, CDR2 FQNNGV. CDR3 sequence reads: CASSLEGLAVDEQYF. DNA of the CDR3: TGTGCCAGCAGCTTAGAGGGACTAGCAGTAGACGAGCAGTACTTC. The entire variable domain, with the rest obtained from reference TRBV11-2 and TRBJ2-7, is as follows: EAGVAQSPRYKIIEKRQSVAFWCNPISGHATLYWYQQILGQGPKLLIQFQNNGVVDDSQLPKDRFSAERLKGVDSTLKIQPAKLEDSAVYLCASSLEGLAVDEQYFGPGTRLTVT.

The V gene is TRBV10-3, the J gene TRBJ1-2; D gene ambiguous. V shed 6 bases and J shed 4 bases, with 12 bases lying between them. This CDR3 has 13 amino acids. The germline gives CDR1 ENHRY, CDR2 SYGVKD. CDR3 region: CAISERAIYGYTF. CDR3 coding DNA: TGTGCCATCAGCGAAAGGGCTATCTATGGCTACACCTTC.

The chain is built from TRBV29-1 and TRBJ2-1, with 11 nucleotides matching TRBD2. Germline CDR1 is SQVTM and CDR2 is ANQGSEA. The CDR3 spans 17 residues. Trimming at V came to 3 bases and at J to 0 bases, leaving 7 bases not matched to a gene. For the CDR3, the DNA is TGCAGCGTTGAGGGGACTAGCGGTCCTAGCTCCTACAATGAGCAGTTCTTC. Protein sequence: CSVEGTSGPSSYNEQFF.

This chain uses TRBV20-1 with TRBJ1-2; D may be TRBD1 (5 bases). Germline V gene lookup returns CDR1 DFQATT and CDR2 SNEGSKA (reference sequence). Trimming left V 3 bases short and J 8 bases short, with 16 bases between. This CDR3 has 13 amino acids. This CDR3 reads CSAREDNLRGYTF. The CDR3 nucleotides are TGCAGTGCTAGGGAGGACAATTTACGCGGCTACACCTTC.

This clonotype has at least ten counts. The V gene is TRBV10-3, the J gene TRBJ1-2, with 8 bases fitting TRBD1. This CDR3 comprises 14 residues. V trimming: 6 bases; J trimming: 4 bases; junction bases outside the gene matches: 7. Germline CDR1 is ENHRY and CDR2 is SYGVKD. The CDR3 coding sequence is TGTGCCATCAGCGGCGGACAGGGAGTCTATGGCTACACCTTC. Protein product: CAISGGQGVYGYTF.

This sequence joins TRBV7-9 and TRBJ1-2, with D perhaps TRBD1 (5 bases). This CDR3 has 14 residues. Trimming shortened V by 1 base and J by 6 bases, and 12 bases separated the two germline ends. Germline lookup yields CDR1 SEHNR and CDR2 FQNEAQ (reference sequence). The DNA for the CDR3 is TGTGCCAGCAGCTTAGGGTCCCGGGGGAATGGCTACACCTTC. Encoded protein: CASSLGSRGNGYTF.

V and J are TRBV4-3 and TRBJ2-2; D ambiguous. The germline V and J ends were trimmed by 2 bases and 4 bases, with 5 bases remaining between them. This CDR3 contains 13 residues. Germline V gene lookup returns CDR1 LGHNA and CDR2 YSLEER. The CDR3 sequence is CASSQSSTGELFF. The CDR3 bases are TGCGCCAGCAGCCAATCCTCCACCGGGGAGCTGTTTTTT.

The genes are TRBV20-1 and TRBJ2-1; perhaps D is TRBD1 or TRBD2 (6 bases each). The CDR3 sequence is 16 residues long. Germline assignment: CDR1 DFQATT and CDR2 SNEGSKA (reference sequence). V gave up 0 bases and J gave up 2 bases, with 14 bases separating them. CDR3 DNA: TGCAGTGCTAGAGATGAAGAGGGGGGCCCCTACAATGAGCAGTTCTTC. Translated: CSARDEEGGPYNEQFF.

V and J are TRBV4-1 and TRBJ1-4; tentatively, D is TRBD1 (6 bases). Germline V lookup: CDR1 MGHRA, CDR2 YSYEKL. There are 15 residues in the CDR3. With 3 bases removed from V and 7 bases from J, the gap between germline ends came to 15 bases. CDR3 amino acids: CASSHRTAGPEKLFF. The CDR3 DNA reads TGCGCCAGCAGCCACCGGACAGCGGGACCTGAAAAACTGTTTTTT.

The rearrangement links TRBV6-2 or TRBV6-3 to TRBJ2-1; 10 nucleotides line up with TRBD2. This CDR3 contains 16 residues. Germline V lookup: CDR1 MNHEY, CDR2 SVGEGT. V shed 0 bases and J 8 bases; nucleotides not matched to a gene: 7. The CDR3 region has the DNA TGTGCCAGCAGTTACTCCGGGACTAGCGTATTGGATGAGCAGTTCTTC. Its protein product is CASSYSGTSVLDEQFF.